This T cell receptor (beta chain) appears in the sequencing data of a study of blood T cell repertoires in COVID-19. Study overall: Both acute and convalescent COVID-19 samples were obtained from the United States, Italy and Spain. Nucleic acid was either cDNA or gDNA, and it came from T cells, B-cell-depleted T cells, or PBMCs.

The CDR3 runs to 15 residues. With 6 bases clipped from V and 2 bases from J, the junction kept 10 bases outside the gene matches. Germline V gene sequence: CDR1 MNHEY, CDR2 SMNVEV (reference sequence). Under the authors' procedure: Scientists estimated how many nucleated cells there were by amplifying reference gene primers. Assay: immunoSEQ multiplex PCR; the TCRdb copy retains only in-frame clones and omits some. Clonal size and the V and J genes are those of that table, whereas D and trimming came from the DNA. The data show 300,000 or so clones, with 87% seen just once and around 6% held by the top ten. Participants had their cohort set by participant-reported clinical history.

Input material: PBMCs or T cells enriched from blood (not recorded which). The sequence came from a woman in her 30s who had recovered from COVID-19. The gene calls are TRBV27 and TRBJ2-7; 7 positions agree with TRBD1. Written as DNA, the CDR3 is TGTGCCAGCAGCAATGACAGGGCCCGTCCCTACGAGCAGTACTTC. As protein: CASSNDRARPYEQYF.